The TCR beta chain under discussion was sequenced for a study of PD-1 blockade in classical Hodgkin lymphoma. This clone has a single count. Its antigen is still unknown. Assay used: immunoSEQ multiplex PCR; TCRdb lists only in-frame clones, some missing. The repertoire includes nearly 35,000 clones, about 89% of them detected once, and 0.2% to 0.25% sits in the top ten. The germline CDR1 and CDR2 sequences are MDHEN and SYDVKM. This CDR3 comprises 18 residues. The trim removed 5 bases at V and 1 base at J, leaving 12 bases unmatched. Indicated time point: newly diagnosed, previously untreated cHL patient sample. Researchers report purifying CD4+ T cells from thawed PBMCs by magnetic negative selection. It was PBMCs in newly diagnosed, untreated classical Hodgkin lymphoma that served as comparison. Findings of the study overall: The repertoire differences lack a defined cause, possibly disease activity or prior therapy. When set against healthy donors, newly diagnosed patients were reported to show lower baseline TCR diversity.

This sequence originates from a human donor with classical Hodgkin lymphoma. The V gene is TRBV28, the J gene TRBJ2-2; 8 nucleotides line up with TRBD1. Sequenced input: CD4+ T cells from blood. The CDR3 bases are TGTGCCAGCAGTCCAAGTCCGAGGACAGGGCGGAACACCGGGGAGCTGTTTTTT. This codes for CASSPSPRTGRNTGELFF.